Detailed here is one T cell receptor beta chain. The data belong to a study of shared T cell receptors in the human thymus. Clones were read by immunoSEQ multiplex PCR, and TCRdb kept only the in-frame ones, dropping some. The sample records about 730,000 clones, approximately 85% being singletons. Germline V gene data show CDR1 as MDHEN and CDR2 as SYDVKM. V was shortened by 7 bases and J by 1 base, with 16 bases between the two germline ends. The CDR3 runs 15 residues. These data were likewise used in another study, on human thymus T cells. That paper notes: Obtained as resections during corrective heart surgery, the thymus tissue was then studied. Related research reported highly overlapping thymic repertoires among unrelated individuals.

The chain couples TRBV28 to TRBJ1-1; TRBD1 is a possible D gene (5 bases). This sequence originates from a girl in the first two years of life with a congenital heart defect. Sequencing input: thymocytes. CDR3 protein: CASTEGQDGNTEAFF. DNA for the CDR3: TGTGCCAGCACGGAGGGGCAGGATGGGAACACTGAAGCTTTCTTT. The complete variable domain, with remaining parts taken from reference TRBV28 and TRBJ1-1, reads DVKVTQSSRYLVKRTGEKVFLECVQDMDHENMFWYRQDPGLGLRLIYFSYDVKMKEKGDIPEGYSVSREKKERFSLILESASTNQTSMYLCASTEGQDGNTEAFFGQGTRLTVV.